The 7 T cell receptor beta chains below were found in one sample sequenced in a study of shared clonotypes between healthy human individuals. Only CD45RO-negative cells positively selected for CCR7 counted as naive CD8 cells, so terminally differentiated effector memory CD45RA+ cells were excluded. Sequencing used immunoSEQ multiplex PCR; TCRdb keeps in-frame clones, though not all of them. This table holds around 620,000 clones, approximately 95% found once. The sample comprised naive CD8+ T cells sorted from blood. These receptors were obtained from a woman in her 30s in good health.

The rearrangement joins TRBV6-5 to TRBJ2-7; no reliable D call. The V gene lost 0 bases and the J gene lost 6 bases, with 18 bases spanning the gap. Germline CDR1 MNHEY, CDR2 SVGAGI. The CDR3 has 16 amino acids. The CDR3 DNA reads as TGTGCCAGCAGTTACTCCACGGGCCTAGACGTTGGCGAGCAGTACTTC. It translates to CASSYSTGLDVGEQYF.

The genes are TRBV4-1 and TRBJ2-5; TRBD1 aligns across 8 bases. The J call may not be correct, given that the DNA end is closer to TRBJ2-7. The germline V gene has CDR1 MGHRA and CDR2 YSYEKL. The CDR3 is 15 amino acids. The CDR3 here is CASSQDRDRIYEQYF. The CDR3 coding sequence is TGCGCCAGCAGCCAAGACCGGGACAGGATCTACGAGCAGTACTTC.

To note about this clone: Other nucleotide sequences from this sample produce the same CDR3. CDR3 DNA: TGTGCCAGCAGTGACCTTGCAGGCGACGAGCAGTACTTC. Translated: CASSDLAGDEQYF. This chain uses TRBV25-1 with TRBJ2-7; D not certain. The CDR3 consists of 13 residues. Germline CDR1 MGHDK, CDR2 SYGVNS. V lost 3 bases to trimming and J lost 5 bases, with 11 bases between them.

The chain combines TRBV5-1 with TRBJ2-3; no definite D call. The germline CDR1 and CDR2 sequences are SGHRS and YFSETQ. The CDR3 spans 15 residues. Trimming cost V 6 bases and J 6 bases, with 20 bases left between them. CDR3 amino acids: CASKPIARVPDTQYF. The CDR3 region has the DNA TGCGCCAGCAAGCCCATTGCTAGAGTACCCGATACGCAGTATTTT.

The CDR3 is CASSFGVPSTNYGYTF. For the CDR3, the DNA is TGTGCCAGCAGTTTCGGGGTCCCCTCGACTAACTATGGCTACACCTTC. The chain links TRBV28 to TRBJ1-2, with no clear D. The CDR3 extends over 16 amino acids. Germline loops: CDR1 MDHEN, CDR2 SYDVKM. Between the trimmed V and J ends, which lost 3 bases and 0 bases, there was a span of 14 bases.

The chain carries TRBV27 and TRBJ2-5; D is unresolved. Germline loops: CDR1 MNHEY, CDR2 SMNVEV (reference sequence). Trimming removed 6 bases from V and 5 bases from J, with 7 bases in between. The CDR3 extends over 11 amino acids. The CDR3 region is CASRGLETQYF. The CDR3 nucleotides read TGTGCCAGCAGAGGGTTGGAGACCCAGTACTTC.

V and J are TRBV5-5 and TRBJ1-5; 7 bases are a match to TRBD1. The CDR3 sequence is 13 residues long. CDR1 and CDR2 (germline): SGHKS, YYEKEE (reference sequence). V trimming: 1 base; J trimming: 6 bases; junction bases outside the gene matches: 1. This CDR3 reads CASSLWDSQPQHF. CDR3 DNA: TGTGCCAGCAGCTTGTGGGACAGTCAGCCCCAGCATTTT. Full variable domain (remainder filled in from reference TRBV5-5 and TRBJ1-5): DAGVTQSPTHLIKTRGQQVTLRCSPISGHKSVSWYQQVLGQGPQFIFQYYEKEERGRGNFPDRFSARQFPNYSSELNVNALLLGDSALYLCASSLWDSQPQHFGDGTRLSIL.